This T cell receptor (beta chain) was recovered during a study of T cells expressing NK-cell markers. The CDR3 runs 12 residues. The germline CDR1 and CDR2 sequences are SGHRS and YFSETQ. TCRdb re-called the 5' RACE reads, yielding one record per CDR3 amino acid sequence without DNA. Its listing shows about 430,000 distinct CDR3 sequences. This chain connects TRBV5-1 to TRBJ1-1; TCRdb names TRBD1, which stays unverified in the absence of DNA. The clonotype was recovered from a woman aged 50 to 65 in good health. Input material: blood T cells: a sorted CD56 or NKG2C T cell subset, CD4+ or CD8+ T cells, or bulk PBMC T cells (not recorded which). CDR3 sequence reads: CASQGSYTEAFF.